This record looks at one T cell receptor beta chain sequence and its context. The data were obtained in a study of T cell changes during pregnancy in multiple sclerosis. Using immunoSEQ multiplex PCR, the repertoire was profiled, and TCRdb retains in-frame clones only, with some absent. The table includes about 68,000 clones, 91% detected once. This CDR3 spans 17 amino acids. The V and J ends lost 3 bases and 1 base respectively, with 17 bases between them. Germline V gene sequence: CDR1 MNHNS, CDR2 SASEGT. J is TRBJ2-3 and V is TRBV6-1; D is undetermined. The origin of this receptor is a female donor with multiple sclerosis, enrolled in a pregnancy study. The source material was peripheral blood, sampled in the second trimester of pregnancy. CDR3: CASSDPPARSGTDTQYF. The DNA of the CDR3 is TGTGCCAGCAGTGATCCCCCAGCTAGGTCTGGCACAGATACGCAGTATTTT.